This TCR beta chain was found in a study of beta chain features in type 1 diabetes. For the study at large: All of the samples together had approximately 100,000,000 sorted cells examined.

Every isolated RNA sample was fully reverse transcribed, so sequencing captured expressed TCRB transcripts. The protocol was immunoSEQ multiplex PCR, while the TCRdb copy is restricted to in-frame clones and leaves out a portion. In the table there are about 150,000 clones, approximately 13% of which are singletons. Germline loops: CDR1 SGDLS, CDR2 YYNGEE. The CDR3 is 15 residues long. Trimming removed 3 bases at V and 4 bases at J, with 16 bases between. Regarding the study as a whole: Across all four CD4+ subsets, people with type 1 diabetes showed modestly shorter TCRB CDR3s. A PCR bias possibly favoring shorter templates would apply equally to patients and controls.

Remarks on this clone: Its antigen is still unknown.

Blood was drawn once from each donor into heparinised tubes. The draws averaged roughly 120 mL. The specimen was central memory CD4+ T cells from blood. The J gene is TRBJ1-1, the V gene TRBV9; weak D call: TRBD1 (5 bases). This sequence was found in a man aged 18 to 29 with type 1 diabetes. CDR3 sequence reads: CASSAVSITGTEAFF. The CDR3 nucleotides read TGTGCCAGCAGCGCTGTCTCAATCACAGGCACTGAAGCTTTCTTT. Using reference TRBV9 and TRBJ1-1 for the parts outside the CDR3, the full variable domain is DSGVTQTPKHLITATGQRVTLRCSPRSGDLSVYWYQQSLDQGLQFLIQYYNGEERAKGNILERFSAQQFPDLHSELNLSSLELGDSALYFCASSAVSITGTEAFFGQGTRLTVV.